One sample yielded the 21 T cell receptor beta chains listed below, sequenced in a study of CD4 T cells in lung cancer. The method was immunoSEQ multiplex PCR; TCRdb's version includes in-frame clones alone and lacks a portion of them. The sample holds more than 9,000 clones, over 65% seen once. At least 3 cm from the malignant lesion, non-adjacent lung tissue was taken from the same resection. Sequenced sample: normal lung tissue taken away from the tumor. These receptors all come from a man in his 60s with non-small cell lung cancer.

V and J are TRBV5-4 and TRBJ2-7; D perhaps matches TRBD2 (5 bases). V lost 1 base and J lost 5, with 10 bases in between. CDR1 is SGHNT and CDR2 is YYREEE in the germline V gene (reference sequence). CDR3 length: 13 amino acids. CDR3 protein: CASSLRGIDEQYV. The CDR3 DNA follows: TGTGCCAGCAGCTTGAGAGGGATCGACGAGCAGTACGTC.

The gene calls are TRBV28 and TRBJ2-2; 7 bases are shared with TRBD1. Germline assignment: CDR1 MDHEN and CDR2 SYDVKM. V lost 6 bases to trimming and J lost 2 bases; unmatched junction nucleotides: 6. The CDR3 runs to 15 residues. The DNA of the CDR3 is TGTGCCAGCAGACTTTACAGGGGCAACACCGGGGAGCTGTTTTTT. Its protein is CASRLYRGNTGELFF.

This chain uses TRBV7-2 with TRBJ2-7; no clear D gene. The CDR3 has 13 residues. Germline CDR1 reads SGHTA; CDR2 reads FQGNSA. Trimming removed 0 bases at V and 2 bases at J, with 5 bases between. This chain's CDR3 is CASSLASTYEQYF. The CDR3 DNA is TGTGCCAGCAGCTTAGCCAGTACCTACGAGCAGTACTTC.

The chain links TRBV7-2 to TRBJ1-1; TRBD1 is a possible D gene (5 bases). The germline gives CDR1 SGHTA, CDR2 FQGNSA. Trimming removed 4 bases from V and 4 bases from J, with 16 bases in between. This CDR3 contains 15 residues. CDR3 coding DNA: TGTGCCAGCAGCTACTTTCCAGGGTTAGGCACTGAAGCTTTCTTT. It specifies CASSYFPGLGTEAFF.

The CDR3 here is CASSDRTSGTETQYF. The CDR3 bases are TGCGCCAGCAGTGACCGGACTAGCGGGACAGAGACCCAGTACTTC. The gene calls are TRBV10-1 and TRBJ2-5; the match to TRBD2 covers 12 bases. CDR3 length equals 15 residues. Unmatched junction bases numbered 3, after V lost 3 bases and J lost 4 bases. Looked up from germline, CDR1 is WNHNN and CDR2 is SYGVQD (reference sequence).

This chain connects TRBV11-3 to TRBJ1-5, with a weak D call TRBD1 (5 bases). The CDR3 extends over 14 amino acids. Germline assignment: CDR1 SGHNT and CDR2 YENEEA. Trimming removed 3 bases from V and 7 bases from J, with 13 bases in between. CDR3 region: CASSLGLKEQPQHF. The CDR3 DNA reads TGTGCCAGCAGCTTGGGACTTAAGGAACAGCCCCAGCATTTT. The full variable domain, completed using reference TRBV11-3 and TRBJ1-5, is EAGVVQSPRYKIIEKKQPVAFWCNPISGHNTLYWYLQNLGQGPELLIRYENEEAVDDSQLPKDRFSAERLKGVDSTLKIQPAELGDSAVYLCASSLGLKEQPQHFGDGTRLSIL.

CDR3 in amino acids: CASSVGSSGRWTDTQYF. For the CDR3, the DNA is TGTGCCAGCAGCGTAGGGTCTAGCGGGAGGTGGACAGATACGCAGTATTTT. The chain links TRBV9 to TRBJ2-3, with 11 positions matching TRBD2. The ends lost 0 bases at V and 3 bases at J; junction bases unmatched: 6. CDR3 length equals 17 residues. CDR1 and CDR2 (germline): SGDLS, YYNGEE.

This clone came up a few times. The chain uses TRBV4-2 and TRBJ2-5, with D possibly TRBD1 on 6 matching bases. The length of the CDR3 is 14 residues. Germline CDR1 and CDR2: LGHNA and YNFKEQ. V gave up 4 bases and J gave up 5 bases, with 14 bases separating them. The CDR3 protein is CASSPAGVAETQYF. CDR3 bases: TGTGCCAGCAGCCCCGCAGGGGTGGCCGAGACCCAGTACTTC.

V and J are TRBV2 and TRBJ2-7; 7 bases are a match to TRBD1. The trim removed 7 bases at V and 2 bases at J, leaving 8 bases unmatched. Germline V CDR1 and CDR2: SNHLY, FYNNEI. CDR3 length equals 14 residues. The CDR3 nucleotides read TGTGCCAGCACCGAACAGACAGGGCCCTACGAGCAGTACTTC. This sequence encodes CASTEQTGPYEQYF.

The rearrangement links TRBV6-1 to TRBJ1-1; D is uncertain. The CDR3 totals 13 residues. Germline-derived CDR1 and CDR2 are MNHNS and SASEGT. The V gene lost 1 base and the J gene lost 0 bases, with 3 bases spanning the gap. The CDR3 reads CASSEVMNTEAFF. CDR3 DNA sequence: TGTGCCAGCAGTGAAGTTATGAACACTGAAGCTTTCTTT.

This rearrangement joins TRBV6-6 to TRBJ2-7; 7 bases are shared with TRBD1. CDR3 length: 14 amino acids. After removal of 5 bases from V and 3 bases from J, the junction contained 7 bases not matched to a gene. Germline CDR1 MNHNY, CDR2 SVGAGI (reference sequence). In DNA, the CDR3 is TGTGCCAGCAGTAGACAGGGTTGGGGCTACGAGCAGTACTTC. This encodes CASSRQGWGYEQYF.

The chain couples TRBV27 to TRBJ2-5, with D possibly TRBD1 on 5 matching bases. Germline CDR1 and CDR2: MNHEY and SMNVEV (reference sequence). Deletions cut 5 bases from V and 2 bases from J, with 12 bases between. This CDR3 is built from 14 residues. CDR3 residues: CASSPRTIQETQYF. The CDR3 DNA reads TGTGCCAGCAGTCCCCGGACAATACAAGAGACCCAGTACTTC.

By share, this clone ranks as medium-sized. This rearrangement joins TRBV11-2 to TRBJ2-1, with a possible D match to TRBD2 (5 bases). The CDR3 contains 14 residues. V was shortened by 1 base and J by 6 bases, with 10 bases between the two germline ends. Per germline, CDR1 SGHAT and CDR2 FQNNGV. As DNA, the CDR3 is TGTGCCAGCAGCTTAGTCAGAGGGAGCAATGAGCAGTTCTTC. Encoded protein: CASSLVRGSNEQFF. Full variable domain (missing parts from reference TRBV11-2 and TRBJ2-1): EAGVAQSPRYKIIEKRQSVAFWCNPISGHATLYWYQQILGQGPKLLIQFQNNGVVDDSQLPKDRFSAERLKGVDSTLKIQPAKLEDSAVYLCASSLVRGSNEQFFGPGTRLTVL.

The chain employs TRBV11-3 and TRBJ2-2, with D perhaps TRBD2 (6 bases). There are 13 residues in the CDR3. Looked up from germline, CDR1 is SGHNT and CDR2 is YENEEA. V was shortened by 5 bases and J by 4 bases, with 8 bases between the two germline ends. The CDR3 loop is CASSRELTGELFF. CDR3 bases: TGTGCCAGCAGCCGGGAGCTCACCGGGGAGCTGTTTTTT.

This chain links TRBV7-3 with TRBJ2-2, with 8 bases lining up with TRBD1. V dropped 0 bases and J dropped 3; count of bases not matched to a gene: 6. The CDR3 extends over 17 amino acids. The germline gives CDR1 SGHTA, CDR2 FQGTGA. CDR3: CASSLTRQGPYTGELFF. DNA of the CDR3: TGTGCCAGCAGCTTAACGAGACAGGGGCCTTACACCGGGGAGCTGTTTTTT.

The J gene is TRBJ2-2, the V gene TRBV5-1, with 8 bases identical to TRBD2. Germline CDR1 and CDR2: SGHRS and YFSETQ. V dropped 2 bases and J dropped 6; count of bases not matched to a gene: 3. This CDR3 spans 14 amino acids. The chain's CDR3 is CASSFATSAGELFF. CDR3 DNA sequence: TGCGCCAGCAGCTTCGCGACTAGCGCCGGGGAGCTGTTTTTT.

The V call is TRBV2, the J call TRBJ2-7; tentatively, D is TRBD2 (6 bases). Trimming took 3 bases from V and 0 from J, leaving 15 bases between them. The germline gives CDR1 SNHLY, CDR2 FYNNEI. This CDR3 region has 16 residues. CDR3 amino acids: CASSEGRLTSSYEQYV. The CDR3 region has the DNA TGTGCCAGCAGTGAGGGGAGGCTTACTAGCTCCTACGAGCAGTACGTC.

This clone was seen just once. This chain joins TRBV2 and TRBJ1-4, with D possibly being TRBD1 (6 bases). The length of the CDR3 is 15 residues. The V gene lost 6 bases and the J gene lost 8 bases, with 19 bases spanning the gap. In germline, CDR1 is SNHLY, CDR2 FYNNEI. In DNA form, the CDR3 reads TGTGCCAGCAGCGTCTCGGGGACATTAGAGGAAAAACTGTTTTTT. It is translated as CASSVSGTLEEKLFF.

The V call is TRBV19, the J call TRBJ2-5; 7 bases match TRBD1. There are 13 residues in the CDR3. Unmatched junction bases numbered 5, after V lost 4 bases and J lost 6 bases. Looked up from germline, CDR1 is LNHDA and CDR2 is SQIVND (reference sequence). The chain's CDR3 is CASSTTGEKTQYF. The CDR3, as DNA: TGTGCCAGTAGTACAACAGGGGAAAAGACCCAGTACTTC.

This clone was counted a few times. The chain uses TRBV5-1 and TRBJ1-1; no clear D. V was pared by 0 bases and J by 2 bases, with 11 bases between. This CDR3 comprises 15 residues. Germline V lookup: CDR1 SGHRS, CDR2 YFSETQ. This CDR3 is CASSLAGTDNTEAFF. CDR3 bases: TGCGCCAGCAGCTTGGCGGGAACAGATAACACTGAAGCTTTCTTT.

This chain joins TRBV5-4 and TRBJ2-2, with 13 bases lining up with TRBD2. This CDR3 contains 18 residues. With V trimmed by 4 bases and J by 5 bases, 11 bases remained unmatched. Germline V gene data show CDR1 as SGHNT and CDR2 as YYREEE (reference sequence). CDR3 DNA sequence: TGTGCCAGCAGCACCCCTGGACTAGCGGGAGTGGGGACCGGGGAGCTGTTTTTT. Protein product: CASSTPGLAGVGTGELFF.